The rows below give T cell receptor beta chains drawn from one sample of a study of T-cell reconstitution after alpha-beta-depleted transplantation in children. MiXCR was run by TCRdb on the PCR reads, yielding one entry per CDR3 protein. The data show about 440,000 distinct CDR3 sequences, 43% seen once. Sequencing used PBMCs, obtained before TCRalphabeta/CD19-depleted stem cell transplant. Receptors were obtained from a girl under 10 years old with aplastic anemia, due to receive a stem cell transplant. CDR3s include the opening cysteine and the closing phenylalanine or tryptophan. Not all rows give a size; the values are once, few, many and, for expanded clones, a class.

TRBJ2-1,TRBV7-9,NA,CASSSAGLYTNEQFF
TRBJ1-2,TRBV20-1,NA,CSASHAGGDYGYTF
TRBJ2-3,TRBV12-3/TRBV12-4,NA,CASSTRHGTSERDTQYF
TRBJ2-7,TRBV29-1,NA,CSVLRGQGTYEQYF
TRBJ2-1,TRBV30,few,CAWSRRDSYNEQFF
TRBJ2-3,TRBV9,few,CASSAQWNGPDTQYF
TRBJ2-2,TRBV4-2,NA,CASSPLAGDGGELFF
TRBJ2-5,TRBV10-3,many,CAISEGVAAETQYF
TRBJ2-1,TRBV15,NA,CATSKNGEQFF
TRBJ1-5,TRBV7-8,NA,CASGEVGQPQHF
TRBJ2-3,TRBV6-5,NA,CASSYGYTQYF
TRBJ2-5,TRBV12-3/TRBV12-4,many,CASSSQGEETQYF
TRBJ2-5,TRBV20-1,few,CSARDLWQETQYF
TRBJ2-4,TRBV6-1,many,CASRATGMENIQYF
TRBJ1-4,TRBV28,NA,CASSPPRSEKLFF
TRBJ2-2,TRBV6-5,few,CASSYWGRTGELFF
TRBJ2-5,TRBV9,NA,CASSVAPSAPEETQYF
TRBJ2-7,TRBV7-4,few,CASSLIGTSGSYEQYF
TRBJ1-1,TRBV20-1,NA,CSGRTGGSGTEAFF
TRBJ2-1,TRBV29-1,many,CSVENFSGSTNEQFF
TRBJ2-1,TRBV11-2,NA,CASSHLNNEQFF
TRBJ1-2,TRBV12-3/TRBV12-4,few,CASSTDRGGYTF
TRBJ2-7,TRBV5-1,NA,CASSLDPAWRQGAKEQYF
TRBJ2-7,TRBV29-1,many,CSVLGRDSLTYEQYF
TRBJ2-7,TRBV7-8,NA,CASSLRRDRPYEQYF
TRBJ2-1,TRBV6-5,few,CASSFSLRSPRGSYNEQFF
TRBJ1-2,TRBV2,NA,CASSEAGTYGYTF
TRBJ2-1,TRBV11-1,once,CASSSGRLAGIGSGNEQFF
TRBJ1-2,TRBV6-1,few,CASSEIDPYGYTF